The 32 T cell receptor beta chains presented below share a single source sample, sequenced in a study of T cells in tuberculosis. Described time point: new active TB diagnosis, blood taken before or within 7 days of starting treatment. TCRdb's copy holds only in-frame clones and misses some; the assay was immunoSEQ multiplex PCR. This table holds about 5,500 clones, approximately 97% found once. The sample consisted of PBMCs, taken at tuberculosis diagnosis. These receptors all come from an adult with tuberculosis.

The chain uses TRBV5-1 and TRBJ2-3; D not certain. CDR3 length: 14 residues. Trimming took 0 bases from V and 1 from J, leaving 6 bases between them. Germline V gene data show CDR1 as SGHRS and CDR2 as YFSETQ. The CDR3 nucleotides are TGCGCCAGCAGCTTGGTGGCCCGCACAGATACGCAGTATTTT. This sequence encodes CASSLVARTDTQYF.

V is TRBV5-6 and J is TRBJ2-7; the D is unclear. This CDR3 comprises 17 residues. Trimming removed 1 base at V and 3 bases at J, with 20 bases between. Per the germline V gene, CDR1 is SGHDT and CDR2 is YYEEEE. CDR3: CASSLFWLALTDYEQYF. CDR3 nucleotide sequence: TGTGCCAGCAGCTTGTTCTGGCTTGCCCTCACAGACTACGAGCAGTACTTC.

The genes are TRBV7-9 and TRBJ1-5; TRBD1 might be the D (6 bases). Trimming took off 4 bases at V and 0 bases at J, with 10 bases between the two ends. CDR1 and CDR2 from the germline V gene are SEHNR and FQNEAQ (reference sequence). The CDR3 sequence is 15 residues long. As DNA, the CDR3 is TGTGCCAGCAGCTCAAAACAGGGTAGCAATCAGCCCCAGCATTTT. Translation gives CASSSKQGSNQPQHF.

The gene calls are TRBV6-1 and TRBJ2-3; tentative D call: TRBD2 (6 bases). V lost 8 bases and J 2 bases, leaving 11 bases between the germline ends. This CDR3 comprises 13 residues. Per germline, CDR1 MNHNS and CDR2 SASEGT. CDR3 region: CASGAGSTDTQYF. In DNA, the CDR3 is TGTGCCAGCGGGGCGGGATCCACAGATACGCAGTATTTT.

The gene calls are TRBV6-1 and TRBJ1-2, with D perhaps matching TRBD1 (6 bases). V lost 4 bases and J 2 bases, leaving 14 bases between the germline ends. This CDR3 has 15 amino acids. CDR1 is MNHNS and CDR2 is SASEGT in the germline V gene. This chain's CDR3 is CASSVTGISNYGYTF. CDR3 sequence (DNA): TGTGCCAGCAGTGTCACAGGGATCTCGAACTATGGCTACACCTTC.

The J gene is TRBJ2-7, the V gene TRBV4-1; 7 nucleotides match TRBD1. The trim removed 0 bases at V and 5 bases at J, leaving 7 bases unmatched. Germline CDR1 and CDR2: MGHRA and YSYEKL. This CDR3 is 15 amino acids long. Here the CDR3 reads CASSQDDRVVNEQYF. The CDR3, as DNA: TGCGCCAGCAGCCAAGACGACAGGGTCGTCAACGAGCAGTACTTC.

J is TRBJ2-3 and V is TRBV10-1, with 11 bases lining up with TRBD2. Germline trimming cut 2 bases from V and 4 bases from J; bases unmatched to any gene: 5. Germline CDR1 WNHNN, CDR2 SYGVQD (reference sequence). The CDR3 has 16 amino acids. In DNA, the CDR3 is TGCGCCAGCAGTGAGACTAGCGGGAGCACCCCAGATACGCAGTATTTT. This gives the protein CASSETSGSTPDTQYF.

The chain employs TRBV2 and TRBJ1-2, with 11 bases fitting TRBD1. Germline CDR1 is SNHLY and CDR2 is FYNNEI. V gave up 6 bases and J gave up 6 bases; unmatched junction bases: 3. This CDR3 is 13 amino acids long. The CDR3 region has the DNA TGTGCCAGCAGAGGACAGGGGGCGCATGGCTACACCTTC. Translation gives CASRGQGAHGYTF.

This chain connects TRBV6-1 to TRBJ2-1; 7 bases align to TRBD1. The V gene end was trimmed by 6 bases and the J gene end by 2 bases; junction bases not matched to a gene: 7. Per germline, CDR1 MNHNS and CDR2 SASEGT. The CDR3 sequence is 15 residues long. CDR3 region: CASSPLTGTYNEQFF. The CDR3 nucleotides read TGTGCCAGCAGCCCATTGACAGGGACCTACAATGAGCAGTTCTTC.

V and J are TRBV9 and TRBJ2-3; no firm D call. Looked up from germline, CDR1 is SGDLS and CDR2 is YYNGEE. Trimming pared 6 bases from V and 1 base from J, leaving 6 bases between. The CDR3 is made up of 12 amino acids. In DNA form, the CDR3 reads TGTGCCAGCAACCGGGGCACAGATACGCAGTATTTT. Its translation: CASNRGTDTQYF.

This chain links TRBV2 with TRBJ2-7; TRBD1 matches at 10 bases. CDR1 is SNHLY, CDR2 FYNNEI, per germline. CDR3 size: 13 residues. V shed 6 bases and J 6 bases; nucleotides not matched to a gene: 5. DNA for the CDR3: TGTGCCAGCAGAATGGACAGGGGGTTCGAGCAGTACTTC. Translated, it gives CASRMDRGFEQYF.

This chain uses TRBV6-5 with TRBJ2-3; D is perhaps TRBD2 (6 bases). CDR1 and CDR2 (germline): MNHEY, SVGAGI. The CDR3 loop spans 16 amino acids. V was clipped by 0 bases and J by 0 bases, with 10 bases between them. The chain's CDR3 is CASSYSTGTSTDTQYF. The CDR3 DNA reads as TGTGCCAGCAGTTACTCAACCGGGACTAGCACAGATACGCAGTATTTT.

The chain has TRBV5-5 and TRBJ1-1; the D is unclear. Trimming removed 4 bases at V and 2 bases at J, with 15 bases between. From germline, CDR1 is SGHKS and CDR2 YYEKEE (reference sequence). The CDR3 runs to 15 residues. The CDR3 DNA reads TGTGCCAGCAGCGCCCTATCACACAGAAACACTGAAGCTTTCTTT. As protein: CASSALSHRNTEAFF.

V gene TRBV7-2 combines with J gene TRBJ2-2; a weak D match, TRBD1 (6 bases). V was shortened by 5 bases and J by 7 bases, with 23 bases between the two germline ends. CDR3 size: 17 residues. Germline V gives CDR1 SGHTA, CDR2 FQGNSA. In DNA, the CDR3 is TGTGCCAGCAGCCGAGGAGCCGGGACATCCTTAGGCGGGGAGCTGTTTTTT. Encoded protein: CASSRGAGTSLGGELFF.

This chain connects TRBV7-6 to TRBJ2-1; 9 bases are shared with TRBD2. The germline gives CDR1 SGHVS, CDR2 FNYEAQ. CDR3 size: 16 residues. With 5 bases clipped from V and 4 bases from J, the junction kept 9 bases outside the gene matches. CDR3 sequence: CASSPLGSGGYNEQFF. In DNA form, the CDR3 reads TGTGCCAGCAGCCCCCTTGGGAGCGGGGGGTACAATGAGCAGTTCTTC. The full variable domain, in which reference TRBV7-6 and TRBJ2-1 provide the parts outside the CDR3, is GAGVSQSPRYKVTKRGQDVALRCDPISGHVSLYWYRQALGQGPEFLTYFNYEAQQDKSGLPNDRFSAERPEGSISTLTIQRTEQRDSAMYRCASSPLGSGGYNEQFFGPGTRLTVL.

The J gene is TRBJ1-6, the V gene TRBV6-5; 9 positions match TRBD1. Germline values: CDR1 MNHEY, CDR2 SVGAGI. CDR3 size: 15 residues. Germline trimming cut 4 bases from V and 7 bases from J; bases unmatched to any gene: 5. CDR3 residues: CASSSGTGRNSPLHF. The CDR3 DNA reads as TGTGCCAGCAGTTCCGGGACAGGGCGCAATTCACCCCTCCACTTT.

This rearrangement joins TRBV21-1 to TRBJ1-3. TRBV21-1 is a pseudogene locus. There are 17 residues in the CDR3. The CDR3 spells CASSNGAVGGRGNTIYF. CDR3 in DNA: TGTGCCAGCAGCAATGGCGCGGTCGGGGGGCGCGGGAACACCATATATTTT.

The chain joins TRBV4-1 to TRBJ2-1; 8 bases are a match to TRBD2. The CDR3 is 14 residues long. From germline, CDR1 is MGHRA and CDR2 YSYEKL. V lost 4 bases to trimming and J lost 8 bases; unmatched junction nucleotides: 7. The DNA of the CDR3 is TGCGCCAGCAGCCTCACCGGGGGGGCCGATGAGCAGTTCTTC. Its translation is CASSLTGGADEQFF.

The gene calls are TRBV6-5 and TRBJ2-7; 8 bases fit TRBD2. This CDR3 contains 14 residues. From germline, CDR1 is MNHEY and CDR2 SVGAGI. The J segment lost 2 bases and the V segment lost 5 bases, leaving 5 bases of the junction unmatched. For the CDR3, the DNA is TGTGCCAGCAGTGTCTCGGGACTAGCCTACGAGCAGTACTTC. It translates to CASSVSGLAYEQYF.

This sequence joins TRBV5-1 and TRBJ2-3; 7 positions agree with TRBD2. The V and J ends lost 1 base and 3 bases, in that order; junction bases with no gene match: 2. Germline values: CDR1 SGHRS, CDR2 YFSETQ. The CDR3 covers 14 residues. The CDR3 spells CASSLQGGTDTQYF. CDR3 nucleotides: TGCGCCAGCAGCTTGCAGGGAGGGACAGATACGCAGTATTTT.

The J gene is TRBJ1-2, the V gene TRBV6-5; no reliable D call. CDR1 MNHEY and CDR2 SVGAGI come from the germline V gene. Trimming left V 2 bases short and J 1 base short, with 8 bases between. The CDR3 is 14 residues long. The CDR3 loop reads CASSYGSLNYGYTF. CDR3 DNA sequence: TGTGCCAGCAGTTACGGTAGCCTTAACTATGGCTACACCTTC.

The chain uses TRBV5-4 and TRBJ1-1; perhaps TRBD1 as D (6 bases). The CDR3 totals 14 residues. Trimming removed 0 bases from V and 4 bases from J, with 10 bases in between. Germline V lookup: CDR1 SGHNT, CDR2 YYREEE (reference sequence). CDR3 protein: CASSLVHRATEAFF. CDR3 DNA: TGTGCCAGCAGCTTGGTTCACAGGGCCACTGAAGCTTTCTTT.

CDR3 in DNA: TGCGCCAGCAGCTACACAGGGGAGCCCTACGAGCAGTACTTC. Protein product: CASSYTGEPYEQYF. The V and J genes are TRBV5-1 and TRBJ2-7, with 7 bases lining up with TRBD1. Germline V gives CDR1 SGHRS, CDR2 YFSETQ. This CDR3 spans 14 amino acids. The trim removed 3 bases at V and 2 bases at J, leaving 5 bases unmatched.

The genes are TRBV7-2 and TRBJ1-5; 9 positions match TRBD1. From germline, CDR1 is SGHTA and CDR2 FQGNSA. This CDR3 spans 16 amino acids. V shed 1 base and J 7 bases; nucleotides not matched to a gene: 8. The CDR3 loop is CASSLVSGQGRQPQHF. CDR3 DNA: TGTGCCAGCAGCTTAGTGTCGGGACAGGGAAGGCAGCCCCAGCATTTT.

This clone was detected only once. The rearrangement links TRBV2 to TRBJ1-4; tentatively, D is TRBD1 (6 bases). The CDR3 is made up of 13 amino acids. Per germline, CDR1 SNHLY and CDR2 FYNNEI. Trimming pared 6 bases from V and 4 bases from J, leaving 9 bases between. The CDR3 sequence is CASRDRYNEKLFF. In DNA form, the CDR3 reads TGTGCCAGCAGGGACAGATATAATGAAAAACTGTTTTTT.

V is TRBV7-2 and J is TRBJ2-7; 12 bases agree with TRBD2. The CDR3 has 17 amino acids. CDR1 is SGHTA, CDR2 FQGNSA, per germline. J lost 2 bases, V lost 4 bases, and 9 bases had no gene match. The CDR3 reads CASSSGLAGTNPYEQYF. In nucleotides, the CDR3 is TGTGCCAGCAGCTCGGGACTAGCGGGCACTAATCCCTACGAGCAGTACTTC.

The chain has TRBV18 and TRBJ2-7, with unresolved D. Trimming cost V 6 bases and J 0 bases, with 15 bases left between them. Germline lookup yields CDR1 KGHSH and CDR2 LQKENI. The CDR3 has 15 residues. The CDR3: CASSDDLNYSYEQYF. The CDR3 bases are TGTGCCAGCTCGGATGACCTGAACTACTCCTACGAGCAGTACTTC.

This clone was detected once. The chain links TRBV12-1 to TRBJ1-1; TRBD1 is the table's D call, not checked against the DNA. TRBV12-1 is flagged as a pseudogene. This CDR3 has 17 amino acids. The CDR3 bases are TGTGCCAGCAGCTGCTGCCAGGGACAGCCCTGGGACACTGAAGCTTTCTTT. Protein product: CASSCCQGQPWDTEAFF.

This clone has a single count. The chain carries TRBV2 and TRBJ1-2; D might be TRBD1 (5 bases). The V gene lost 0 bases and the J gene lost 4 bases, with 12 bases spanning the gap. This CDR3 spans 15 amino acids. Germline V gives CDR1 SNHLY, CDR2 FYNNEI. The CDR3 bases are TGTGCCAGCAGTGAAGCTGGGGCAGGGATCTATGGCTACACCTTC. Translated: CASSEAGAGIYGYTF.

The chain uses TRBV19 and TRBJ2-1; TRBD2 agrees at 10 bases. The ends lost 7 bases at V and 5 bases at J; junction bases unmatched: 11. Germline values: CDR1 LNHDA, CDR2 SQIVND (reference sequence). There are 16 residues in the CDR3. The CDR3 spells CASMVKGTSEDNEQFF. The CDR3 region has the DNA TGTGCCAGTATGGTGAAAGGGACTAGCGAAGACAATGAGCAGTTCTTC.

The chain couples TRBV5-1 to TRBJ2-3; possibly TRBD2 for D (7 bases). Germline V gene sequence: CDR1 SGHRS, CDR2 YFSETQ. V was clipped by 0 bases and J by 4 bases, with 12 bases between them. The CDR3 consists of 15 residues. DNA of the CDR3: TGCGCCAGCAGCTTGGCGGGGGGCTCCCCAGATACGCAGTATTTT. It specifies CASSLAGGSPDTQYF.

This rearrangement joins TRBV27 to TRBJ2-1, with 15 nucleotides matching TRBD2. Trimming at V came to 6 bases and at J to 3 bases, leaving 12 bases not matched to a gene. CDR3 size: 19 residues. Germline lookup yields CDR1 MNHEY and CDR2 SMNVEV (reference sequence). In nucleotides, the CDR3 is TGTGCCAGCAGCCTCAGGGTGGGACTAGCGGGGGGCAACTACAATGAGCAGTTCTTC. It encodes CASSLRVGLAGGNYNEQFF.